This is a list of T cell receptor beta chains from one sample in a study of T cells in Graves' hyperthyroidism and ophthalmopathy. TCRdb re-analysed the multiplex PCR reads in MiXCR, keeping a single row per CDR3 protein. In the table there are approximately 620,000 distinct CDR3 sequences, 16% of which are singletons. Sequencing was performed on blood. Receptor source: a woman aged 40 to 50 with Graves' ophthalmopathy. Each CDR3 is given with its conserved first and last residue. Fields, in order: J gene, V gene, CDR3 protein.

J: TRBJ1-5; V: TRBV9; CDR3: CASSYSMGNQPQHF
J: TRBJ1-2; V: TRBV2; CDR3: CASSRNINRQGESGYTF
J: TRBJ2-1; V: TRBV6-2/TRBV6-3; CDR3: CASSLPGLASNEQFF
J: TRBJ1-4; V: TRBV18; CDR3: CASSTDFTNEKLFF
J: TRBJ2-1; V: TRBV20-1; CDR3: CSAPPIDTAYNEQFF
J: TRBJ1-1; V: TRBV19; CDR3: CASRTLPKDTEAFF
J: TRBJ2-2; V: TRBV11-1; CDR3: CASSGVAGAWNTGELFF
J: TRBJ2-1; V: TRBV5-1; CDR3: CASSRLAGGDNEQFF
J: TRBJ2-7; V: TRBV28; CDR3: CASTDRGEQYF
J: TRBJ2-3; V: TRBV28; CDR3: CASSSPQGTDTQYF
J: TRBJ2-5; V: TRBV7-2; CDR3: CASSLSSPQETQYF
J: TRBJ2-1; V: TRBV19; CDR3: CASCAGLYNEQFF
J: TRBJ2-5; V: TRBV11-1; CDR3: CASSPGLVQETQYF
J: TRBJ1-2; V: TRBV12-3/TRBV12-4; CDR3: CASSLAQTTYGYTF
J: TRBJ2-7; V: TRBV5-1; CDR3: CASSLPGTTYEQYF
J: TRBJ2-5; V: TRBV30; CDR3: CAWSRGIGRETQYF
J: TRBJ1-3; V: TRBV3-1; CDR3: CASASRQFSGNTIYF
J: TRBJ2-1; V: TRBV2; CDR3: CASSEWTSGSSNEQFF
J: TRBJ1-4; V: TRBV2; CDR3: CASSERQGWVEKLFF
J: TRBJ2-3; V: TRBV29-1; CDR3: CSVEEGASGHLFSTDTQYF
J: TRBJ1-4; V: TRBV6-1; CDR3: CASRRPGTATNEKLFF
J: TRBJ1-1; V: TRBV10-1; CDR3: CASRPRVGNTEAFF
J: TRBJ2-2; V: TRBV11-2; CDR3: CASSLVLGTGNTGELFF
J: TRBJ2-5; V: TRBV11-2; CDR3: CASSPIAGEGAQYF
J: TRBJ1-1; V: TRBV7-3; CDR3: CASSLHGNTEAFF
J: TRBJ2-5; V: TRBV11-2; CDR3: CASSLAAGQGQYF
J: TRBJ2-7; V: TRBV5-1; CDR3: CASSVGAPYERYF
J: TRBJ2-7; V: TRBV20-1; CDR3: CSALYYEQYF
J: TRBJ2-7; V: TRBV5-1; CDR3: CASSLPTSGIYEQYF
J: TRBJ2-7; V: TRBV7-9; CDR3: CASSLDYHEQYF
J: TRBJ2-3; V: TRBV12-3/TRBV12-4; CDR3: CASSETISTDTQYF
J: TRBJ1-1; V: TRBV7-9; CDR3: CASSSQTGVGIEAFF
J: TRBJ2-7; V: TRBV20-1; CDR3: CSAERGTGAGDEQYF
J: TRBJ2-1; V: TRBV7-2; CDR3: CASSWGVLSEQFF
J: TRBJ2-1; V: TRBV7-2; CDR3: CASRLGVGSYNEQFF
J: TRBJ2-5; V: TRBV5-1; CDR3: CASSAGGGGQETQYF
J: TRBJ1-2; V: TRBV30; CDR3: CAWSGVTKLNYGYTF
J: TRBJ1-4; V: TRBV28; CDR3: CRAGGVRNEKLFF
J: TRBJ2-1; V: TRBV20-1; CDR3: CSARPTLRANNEQFF
J: TRBJ2-2; V: TRBV7-9; CDR3: CASSFPLDTGELFF
J: TRBJ2-5; V: TRBV7-2; CDR3: CASSLGLAGDFQETQYF
J: TRBJ2-7; V: TRBV7-9; CDR3: CASSPSGYSYEQYF
J: TRBJ1-1; V: TRBV19; CDR3: CASSIRMTNTEAFF
J: TRBJ2-2; V: TRBV7-9; CDR3: CASSPEVGELFF
J: TRBJ2-1; V: TRBV7-9; CDR3: CASSLARSSYNEQFF
J: TRBJ2-3; V: TRBV7-2; CDR3: CASSFSGIGTDTQYF
J: TRBJ2-3; V: TRBV6-6; CDR3: CASSYEGGRPPGDTQYF
J: TRBJ2-3; V: TRBV6-1; CDR3: CASSDPDGRVTDTQYF
J: TRBJ1-5; V: TRBV12-3/TRBV12-4; CDR3: CASRQGVSNQPQHF
J: TRBJ1-3; V: TRBV28; CDR3: CASSNSIGTIYF
J: TRBJ2-7; V: TRBV7-9; CDR3: CASSEPGSPYEQYF
J: TRBJ1-1; V: TRBV4-1; CDR3: CASSPGETRNTEAFF
J: TRBJ2-1; V: TRBV27; CDR3: CASSTGTSGSYNEQFF